This T cell receptor (beta chain) was profiled in a study of shared clonotypes between healthy human individuals. The CDR3 sequence is 12 residues long. Trimming took 6 bases from V and 5 from J, leaving 8 bases between them. Per the germline V gene, CDR1 is MRHNA and CDR2 is SNTAGT. TCRdb's copy holds only in-frame clones and misses some; the assay was immunoSEQ multiplex PCR. The sample has about 980,000 clones, approximately 80% seen once; the top ten hold about 1.5%. The V and J genes are TRBV6-4 and TRBJ2-1, with D perhaps given as TRBD1 or TRBD2 (5 bases each). Sequencing was carried out using memory CD4+ T cells sorted from blood. The subset is: CD45RA-negative fraction. The sequence came from a man aged 18 to 30 in good health. CDR3 DNA sequence: TGTGCCAGCAGGGGGGATAACAATGAGCAGTTCTTC. Translation gives CASRGDNNEQFF.